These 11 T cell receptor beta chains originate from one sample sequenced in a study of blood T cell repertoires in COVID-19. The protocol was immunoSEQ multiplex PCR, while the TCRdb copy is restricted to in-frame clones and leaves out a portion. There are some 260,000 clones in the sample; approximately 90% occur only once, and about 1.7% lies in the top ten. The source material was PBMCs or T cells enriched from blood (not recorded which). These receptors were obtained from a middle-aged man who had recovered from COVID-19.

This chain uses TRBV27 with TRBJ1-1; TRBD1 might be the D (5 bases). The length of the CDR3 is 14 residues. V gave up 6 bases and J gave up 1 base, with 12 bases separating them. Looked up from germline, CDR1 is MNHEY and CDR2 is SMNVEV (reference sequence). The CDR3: CASSLPDRNTEAFF. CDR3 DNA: TGTGCCAGCAGCTTACCCGACAGGAACACTGAAGCTTTCTTT.

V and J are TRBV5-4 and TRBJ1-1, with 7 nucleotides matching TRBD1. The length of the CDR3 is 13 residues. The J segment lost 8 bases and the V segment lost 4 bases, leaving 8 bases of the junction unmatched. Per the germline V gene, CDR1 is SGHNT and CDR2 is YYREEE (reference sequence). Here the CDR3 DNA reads TGTGCCAGCAGCCCCGGGACAGCGATCGAAGCTTTCTTT. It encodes CASSPGTAIEAFF.

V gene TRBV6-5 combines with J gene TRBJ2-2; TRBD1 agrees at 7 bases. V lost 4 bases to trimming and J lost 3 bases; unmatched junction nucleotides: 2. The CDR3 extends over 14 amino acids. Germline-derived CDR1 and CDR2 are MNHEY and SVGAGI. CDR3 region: CASSSGTDTGELFF. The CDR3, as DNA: TGTGCCAGCAGTTCCGGGACAGACACCGGGGAGCTGTTTTTT.

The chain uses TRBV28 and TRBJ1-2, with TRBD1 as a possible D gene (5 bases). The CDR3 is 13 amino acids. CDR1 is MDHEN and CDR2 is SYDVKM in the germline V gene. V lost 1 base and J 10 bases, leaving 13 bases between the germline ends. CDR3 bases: TGTGCCAGCAGTTTATCCCGGGCGGGGGACTACACCTTC. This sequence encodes CASSLSRAGDYTF.

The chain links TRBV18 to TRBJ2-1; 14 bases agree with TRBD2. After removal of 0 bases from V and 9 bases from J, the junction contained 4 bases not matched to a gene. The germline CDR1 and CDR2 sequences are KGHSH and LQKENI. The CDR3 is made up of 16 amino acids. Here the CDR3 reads CASSPPGLAGVGEQFF. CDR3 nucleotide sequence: TGTGCCAGCTCACCACCGGGACTAGCGGGAGTTGGTGAGCAGTTCTTC.

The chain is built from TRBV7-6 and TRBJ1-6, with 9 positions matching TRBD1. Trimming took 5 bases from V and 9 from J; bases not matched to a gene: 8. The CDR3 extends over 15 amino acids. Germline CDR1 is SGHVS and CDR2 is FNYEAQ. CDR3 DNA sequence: TGTGCCAGCAGCAAGTTACAGGGGGCGGGTTCACCCCTCCACTTT. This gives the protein CASSKLQGAGSPLHF.

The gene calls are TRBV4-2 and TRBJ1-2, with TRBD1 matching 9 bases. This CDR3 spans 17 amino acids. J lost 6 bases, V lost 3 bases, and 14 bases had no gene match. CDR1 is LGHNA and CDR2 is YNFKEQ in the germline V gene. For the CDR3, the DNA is TGTGCCAGCAGCCACCAGTCCGCCGGACAGGGGAGAGATGGCTACACCTTC. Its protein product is CASSHQSAGQGRDGYTF.

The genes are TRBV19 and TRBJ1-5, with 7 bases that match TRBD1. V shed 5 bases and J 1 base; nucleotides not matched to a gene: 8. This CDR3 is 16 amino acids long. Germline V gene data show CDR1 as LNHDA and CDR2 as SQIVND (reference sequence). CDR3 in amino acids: CASSLKGGQSNQPQHF. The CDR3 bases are TGTGCCAGTAGTTTAAAGGGGGGACAGAGCAATCAGCCCCAGCATTTT.

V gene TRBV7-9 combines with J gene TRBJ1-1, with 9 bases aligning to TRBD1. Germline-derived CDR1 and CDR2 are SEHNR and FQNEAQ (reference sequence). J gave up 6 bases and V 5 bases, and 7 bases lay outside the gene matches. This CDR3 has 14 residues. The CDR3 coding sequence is TGTGCCAGCAGCCCGGGACAGGGTGGCTCTGAAGCTTTCTTT. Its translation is CASSPGQGGSEAFF.

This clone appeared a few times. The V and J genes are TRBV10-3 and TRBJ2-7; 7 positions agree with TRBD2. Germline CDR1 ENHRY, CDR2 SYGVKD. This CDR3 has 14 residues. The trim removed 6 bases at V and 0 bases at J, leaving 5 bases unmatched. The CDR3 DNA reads TGTGCCATCAGCAGACTAGCCAACTCCTACGAGCAGTACTTC. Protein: CAISRLANSYEQYF.

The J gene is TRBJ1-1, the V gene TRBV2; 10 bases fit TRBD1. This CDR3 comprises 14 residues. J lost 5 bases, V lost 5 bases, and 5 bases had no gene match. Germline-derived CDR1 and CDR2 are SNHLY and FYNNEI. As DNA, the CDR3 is TGTGCCAGCAGTCGACAGGGGGCGAGGACTGAAGCTTTCTTT. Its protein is CASSRQGARTEAFF.